These 8 T cell receptor beta chains originate from one sample sequenced in a study of T cells in Graves' hyperthyroidism and ophthalmopathy (dated by TCRdb to the late 2010s). Library creation used multiplex PCR. TCRdb names Illumina HiSeq 2000 as the instrument used. Amplification of TCR beta CDR3 regions was carried out from RNA transcripts. For the first round of RT-PCR on the TCR CDR3, the HTBI primer set was used together with the Qiagen OneStep RT-PCR kit. TCRdb reran the public reads through fastp at Q25 and MiXCR, keeping productive beta chains. Records with the same CDR3 protein are collapsed into one entry carrying the most frequent genes and DNA. Present in this sample are about 250,000 distinct CDR3 sequences, about 20% of which were seen just once. The ten largest account for approximately 60% of the sample. Sequencing was performed on blood. The receptors stem from a man under 40 with Graves' ophthalmopathy.

The DNA for the CDR3 is TGTGCCAGCAGTGATTCAACAGGGGTAGATACGCAGTATTTT. Its translation is CASSDSTGVDTQYF. This chain joins TRBV6-1 and TRBJ2-3; 7 nucleotides line up with TRBD1. J gave up 5 bases and V 3 bases, and 5 bases lay outside the gene matches. The CDR3 spans 14 residues. Germline assignment: CDR1 MNHNS and CDR2 SASEGT.

V is TRBV7-9 and J is TRBJ2-7; D is possibly TRBD1 (6 bases). CDR3 length: 12 residues. Germline V lookup: CDR1 SEHNR, CDR2 FQNEAQ (reference sequence). V lost 5 bases and J 7 bases, leaving 12 bases between the germline ends. The CDR3: CASSPTGEEQYF. In DNA form, the CDR3 reads TGTGCCAGCAGCCCGACAGGTGAGGAGCAGTACTTC.

This clonotype was observed a handful of times. The chain joins TRBV6-1 to TRBJ1-2; D is unresolved. This CDR3 has 13 residues. Deletions cut 5 bases from V and 2 bases from J, with 9 bases between. Germline lookup yields CDR1 MNHNS and CDR2 SASEGT. This CDR3 reads CASSFTENYGYTF. For the CDR3, the DNA is TGTGCCAGCAGTTTTACAGAGAACTATGGCTACACCTTC.

This clonotype was seen only a few times. J is TRBJ2-7 and V is TRBV6-1; no definite D call. This CDR3 comprises 13 residues. Trimming shortened V by 11 bases and J by 1 base, and 15 bases separated the two germline ends. Germline V gives CDR1 MNHNS, CDR2 SASEGT. CDR3 amino acids: CAATLFGSYEQYF. The CDR3 nucleotides are TGTGCCGCTACTCTATTCGGTTCCTACGAGCAGTACTTC.

This clonotype was counted a single time. One junction end disagrees with the germline gene, perhaps due to a read error. The chain has TRBV5-1 and TRBJ1-1; D not resolved. This CDR3 has 15 residues. The germline CDR1 and CDR2 sequences are SGHRS and YFSETQ. In nucleotides, the CDR3 is TGCGCCAACAGCTTGGATAGCGCCAGCCAGCATGAAGCTTTCTTT. It translates to CANSLDSASQHEAFF.

This clonotype came up a few times. The CDR3 spells CASSMQGAGELFF. CDR3 bases: TGTGCCAGCAGCATGCAGGGGGCCGGGGAGCTGTTTTTT. The chain uses TRBV7-9 and TRBJ2-2; 7 bases map to TRBD1. CDR3 length: 13 amino acids. CDR1 and CDR2 from the germline V gene are SEHNR and FQNEAQ (reference sequence). V was pared by 5 bases and J by 6 bases, with 3 bases of the junction left unmatched.

The chain is built from TRBV12-3 or TRBV12-4 and TRBJ2-3, with D hard to call. V was trimmed by 6 bases and J by 3 bases, leaving 10 bases between them. The CDR3 consists of 13 residues. CDR3: CASSRSETDTQYF. The CDR3 nucleotides are TGTGCCAGCAGCCGGTCGGAAACAGATACGCAGTATTTT.

The chain is built from TRBV11-1 and TRBJ2-3, with D possibly matching TRBD1 (5 bases). V was shortened by 7 bases and J by 9 bases, with 14 bases between the two germline ends. This CDR3 is 12 amino acids long. Looked up from germline, CDR1 is SGHAT and CDR2 is FQDESV (reference sequence). CDR3 sequence reads: CASTSVGETQYF. CDR3 bases: TGTGCCAGCACCTCAGTAGGGGAAACGCAGTATTTT.